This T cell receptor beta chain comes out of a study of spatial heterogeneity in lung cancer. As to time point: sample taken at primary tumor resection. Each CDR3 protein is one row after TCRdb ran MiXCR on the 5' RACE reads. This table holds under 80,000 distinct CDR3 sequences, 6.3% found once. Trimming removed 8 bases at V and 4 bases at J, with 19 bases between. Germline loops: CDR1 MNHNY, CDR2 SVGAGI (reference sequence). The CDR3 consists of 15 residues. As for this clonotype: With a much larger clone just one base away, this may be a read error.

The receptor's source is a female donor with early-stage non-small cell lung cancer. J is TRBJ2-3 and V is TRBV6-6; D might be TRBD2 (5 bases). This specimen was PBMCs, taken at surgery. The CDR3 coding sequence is TGTGCCAGCCTTTCGGAGGACTTCACCGCAGATACGCAGTATTTT. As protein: CASLSEDFTADTQYF.